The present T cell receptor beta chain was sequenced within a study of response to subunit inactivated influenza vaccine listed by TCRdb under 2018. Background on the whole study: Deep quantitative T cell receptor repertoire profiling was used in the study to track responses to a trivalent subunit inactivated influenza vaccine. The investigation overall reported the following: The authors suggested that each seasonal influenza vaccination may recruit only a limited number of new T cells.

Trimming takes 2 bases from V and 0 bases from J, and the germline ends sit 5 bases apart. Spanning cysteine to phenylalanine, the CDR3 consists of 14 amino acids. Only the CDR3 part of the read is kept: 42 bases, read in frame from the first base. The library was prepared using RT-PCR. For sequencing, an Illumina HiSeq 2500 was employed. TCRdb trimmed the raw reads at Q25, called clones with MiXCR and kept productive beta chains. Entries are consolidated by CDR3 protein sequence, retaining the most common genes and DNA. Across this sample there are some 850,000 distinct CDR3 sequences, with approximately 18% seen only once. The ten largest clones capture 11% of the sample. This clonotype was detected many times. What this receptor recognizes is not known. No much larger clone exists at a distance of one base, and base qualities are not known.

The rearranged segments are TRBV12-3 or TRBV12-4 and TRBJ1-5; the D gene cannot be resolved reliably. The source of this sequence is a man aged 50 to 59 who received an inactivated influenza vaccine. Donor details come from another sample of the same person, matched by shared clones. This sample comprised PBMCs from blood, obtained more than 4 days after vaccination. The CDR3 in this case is CASSLPGSNQPQHF. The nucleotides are TGTGCCAGCAGTTTACCCGGTAGCAATCAGCCCCAGCATTTT.